This TCR beta chain derives from a study of T cell repertoires in cytomegalovirus infection. Study-level information: HLA-B-restricted CMV epitopes that are well studied were used alongside recently identified HLA-C-restricted ones. An indication of both CMV infection and matching HLA type came from public TCR beta signatures. Overall study findings and caveats: Based on cumulative public TCR beta family frequency, carriers of CMV plus the relevant HLA were identified. In two of eight donors, the top clonotype was HLA-C-restricted CMV-specific.

The CDR3 has 15 residues. Germline V gives CDR1 SGHRS, CDR2 YFSETQ. Trimming took off 1 base at V and 4 bases at J, with 14 bases between the two ends. TCRdb passed the reads through MiXCR, listing each CDR3 protein once. The sample lists about 770,000 distinct CDR3 sequences, almost 30% occurring once. Regarding this clonotype: Its antigen is not identified.

This TCR was sampled from a human donor in good health (CMV status not recorded). Some clones in this sample may be carry-over from other donors' samples. V gene TRBV5-1 combines with J gene TRBJ1-2; D possibly corresponds to TRBD1 (5 bases). The sequences come from cultured CD8+ T cells from PBMCs, collected from culture after CMV antigen stimulation. This chain's CDR3 is CASSLRGEYTYGYTF. DNA of the CDR3: TGCGCCAGCAGCTTGCGGGGGGAATATACCTATGGCTACACCTTC.